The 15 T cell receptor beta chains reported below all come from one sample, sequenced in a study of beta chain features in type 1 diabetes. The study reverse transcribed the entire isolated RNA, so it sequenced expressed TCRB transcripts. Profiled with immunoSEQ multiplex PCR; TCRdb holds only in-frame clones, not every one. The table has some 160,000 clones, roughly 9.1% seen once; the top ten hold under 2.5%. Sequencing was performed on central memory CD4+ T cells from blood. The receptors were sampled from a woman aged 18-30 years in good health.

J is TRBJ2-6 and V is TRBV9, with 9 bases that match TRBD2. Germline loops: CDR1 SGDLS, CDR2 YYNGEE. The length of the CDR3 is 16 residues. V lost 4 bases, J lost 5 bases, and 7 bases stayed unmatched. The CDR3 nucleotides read TGTGCCAGCAGCCTAGCGGGGAGGTCTAGGGCCAACGTCCTGACTTTC. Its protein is CASSLAGRSRANVLTF. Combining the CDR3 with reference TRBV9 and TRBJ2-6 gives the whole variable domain DSGVTQTPKHLITATGQRVTLRCSPRSGDLSVYWYQQSLDQGLQFLIQYYNGEERAKGNILERFSAQQFPDLHSELNLSSLELGDSALYFCASSLAGRSRANVLTFGAGSRLTVL.

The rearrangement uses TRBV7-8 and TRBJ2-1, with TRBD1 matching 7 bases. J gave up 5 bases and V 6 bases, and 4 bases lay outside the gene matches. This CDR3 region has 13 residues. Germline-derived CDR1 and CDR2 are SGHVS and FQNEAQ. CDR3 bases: TGTGCCAGCAGGTTGGGACAGAACAATGAGCAGTTCTTC. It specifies CASRLGQNNEQFF.

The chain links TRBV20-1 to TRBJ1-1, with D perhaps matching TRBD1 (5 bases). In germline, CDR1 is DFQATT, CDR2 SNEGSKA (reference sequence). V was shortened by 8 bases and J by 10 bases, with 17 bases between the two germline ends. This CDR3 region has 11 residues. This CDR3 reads CSLTRGFGAFF. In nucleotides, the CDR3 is TGCAGTTTAACACGGGGGTTCGGAGCTTTCTTT.

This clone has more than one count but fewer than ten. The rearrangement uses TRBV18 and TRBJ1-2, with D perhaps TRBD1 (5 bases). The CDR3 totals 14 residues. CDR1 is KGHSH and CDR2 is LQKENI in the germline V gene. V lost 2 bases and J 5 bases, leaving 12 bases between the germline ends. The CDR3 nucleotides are TGTGCCAGCTCACCAACTGGGCAGGGTTATGGCTACACCTTC. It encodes CASSPTGQGYGYTF. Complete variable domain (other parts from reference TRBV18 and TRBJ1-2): NAGVMQNPRHLVRRRGQEARLRCSPMKGHSHVYWYRQLPEEGLKFMVYLQKENIIDESGMPKERFSAEFPKEGPSILRIQQVVRGDSAAYFCASSPTGQGYGYTFGSGTRLTVV.

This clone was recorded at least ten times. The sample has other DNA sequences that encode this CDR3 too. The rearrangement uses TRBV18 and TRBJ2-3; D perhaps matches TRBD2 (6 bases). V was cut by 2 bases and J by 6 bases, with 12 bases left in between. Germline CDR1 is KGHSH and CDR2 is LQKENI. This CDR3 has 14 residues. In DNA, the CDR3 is TGTGCCAGCTCACCAGCGGGGCCATCGGATACGCAGTATTTT. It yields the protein CASSPAGPSDTQYF.

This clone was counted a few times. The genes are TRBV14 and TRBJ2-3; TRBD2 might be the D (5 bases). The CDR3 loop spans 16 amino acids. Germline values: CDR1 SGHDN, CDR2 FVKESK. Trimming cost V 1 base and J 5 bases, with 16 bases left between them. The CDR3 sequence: CASSQGISVSLDTQYF. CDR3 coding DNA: TGTGCCAGCAGCCAAGGTATTAGCGTCTCGTTAGATACGCAGTATTTT.

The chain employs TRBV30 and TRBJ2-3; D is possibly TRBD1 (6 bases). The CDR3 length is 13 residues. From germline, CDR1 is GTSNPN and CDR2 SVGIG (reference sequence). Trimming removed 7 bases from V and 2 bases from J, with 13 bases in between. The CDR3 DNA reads TGTGCCTATCCCCCGGGACACACAGATACGCAGTATTTT. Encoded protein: CAYPPGHTDTQYF.

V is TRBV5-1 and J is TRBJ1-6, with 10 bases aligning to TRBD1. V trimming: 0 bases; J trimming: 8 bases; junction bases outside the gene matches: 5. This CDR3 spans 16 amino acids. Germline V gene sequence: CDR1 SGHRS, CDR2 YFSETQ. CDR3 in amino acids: CASSLGGQGMDSPLHF. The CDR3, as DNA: TGCGCCAGCAGCTTGGGGGGACAGGGGATGGATTCACCCCTCCACTTT.

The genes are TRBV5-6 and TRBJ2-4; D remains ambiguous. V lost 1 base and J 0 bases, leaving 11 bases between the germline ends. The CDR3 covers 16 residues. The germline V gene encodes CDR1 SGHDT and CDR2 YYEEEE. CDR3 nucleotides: TGTGCCAGCAGCTTGTGGGCAGGTATAGCCAAAAACATTCAGTACTTC. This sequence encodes CASSLWAGIAKNIQYF.

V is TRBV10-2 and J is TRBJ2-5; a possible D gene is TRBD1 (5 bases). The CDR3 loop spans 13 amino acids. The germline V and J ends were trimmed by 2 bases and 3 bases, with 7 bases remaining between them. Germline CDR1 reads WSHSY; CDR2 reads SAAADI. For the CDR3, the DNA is TGCGCCAGCAGTGAGGGCAGGGAAGAGACCCAGTACTTC. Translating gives CASSEGREETQYF.

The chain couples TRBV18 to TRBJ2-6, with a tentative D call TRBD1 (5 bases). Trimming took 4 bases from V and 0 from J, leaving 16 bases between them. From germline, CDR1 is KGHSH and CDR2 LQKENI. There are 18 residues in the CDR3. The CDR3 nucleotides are TGTGCCAGCTCACAATCAAAAGGACAAAGCTCTGGGGCCAACGTCCTGACTTTC. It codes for CASSQSKGQSSGANVLTF.

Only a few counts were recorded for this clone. CDR3 coding DNA: TGTGCCAGCAGTTTGGGGTGGGCAGGGGCAGATACGCAGTATTTT. This sequence encodes CASSLGWAGADTQYF. The rearrangement joins TRBV7-2 to TRBJ2-3; TRBD1 might be the D (6 bases). The CDR3 has 15 amino acids. CDR1 SGHTA and CDR2 FQGNSA come from the germline V gene. V was pared by 6 bases and J by 4 bases, with 17 bases between. Using reference TRBV7-2 and TRBJ2-3 for the parts outside the CDR3, the full variable domain is GAGVSQSPSNKVTEKGKDVELRCDPISGHTALYWYRQSLGQGLEFLIYFQGNSAPDKSGLPSDRFSAERTGGSVSTLTIQRTQQEDSAVYLCASSLGWAGADTQYFGPGTRLTVL.

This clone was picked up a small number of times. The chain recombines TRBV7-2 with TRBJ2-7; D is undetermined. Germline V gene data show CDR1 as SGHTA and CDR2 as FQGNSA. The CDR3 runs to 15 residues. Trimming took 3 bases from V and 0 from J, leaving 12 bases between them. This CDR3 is CASSFGADYSYEQYF. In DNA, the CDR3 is TGTGCCAGCAGCTTTGGTGCAGATTACTCCTACGAGCAGTACTTC.

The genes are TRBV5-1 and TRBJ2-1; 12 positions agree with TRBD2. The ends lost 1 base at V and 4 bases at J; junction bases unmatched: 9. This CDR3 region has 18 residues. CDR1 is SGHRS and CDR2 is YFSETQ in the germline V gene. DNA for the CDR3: TGCGCCAGCAGCTTGAAAGGACTAGCGGGAAGGGTTTACAATGAGCAGTTCTTC. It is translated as CASSLKGLAGRVYNEQFF.

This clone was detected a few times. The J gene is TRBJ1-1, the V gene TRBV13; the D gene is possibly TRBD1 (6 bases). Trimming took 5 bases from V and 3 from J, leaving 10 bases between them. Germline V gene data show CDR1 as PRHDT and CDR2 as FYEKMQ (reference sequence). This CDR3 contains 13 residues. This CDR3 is CASSRQDYTEAFF. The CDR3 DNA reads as TGTGCCAGCAGCCGACAGGACTACACTGAAGCTTTCTTT.